This is a list of T cell receptor beta chains from one sample in a study of cytomegalovirus exposure and HLA in healthy donors. This table comes from immunoSEQ multiplex PCR, and its TCRdb copy is limited to in-frame clones, with some not included. The sample lists some 150,000 clones, 60% to 80% seen once, with approximately 1.5% in the top ten. Sequences were obtained from PBMCs. These receptors were taken from a woman aged 25 to 39 in good health and CMV-seronegative. Each CDR3 is given with its conserved first and last residue. A D gene is named only where the DNA matches it firmly. The size entry is marked missing in some rows and otherwise reads once, few, many or a size class.

>NA|TRBV7-2|TRBJ2-1|NA
CASSLVASNEQFF
TGTGCCAGCAGCTTAGTGGCTTCCAATGAGCAGTTCTTC
>once|TRBV2|TRBJ1-1|NA
CATLARTANTEAFF
TGTGCCACCCTAGCGAGGACGGCCAACACTGAAGCTTTCTTT
>few|TRBV6-1|TRBJ1-1|NA
CASSEDLARVTEAFF
TGTGCCAGCAGTGAAGACCTGGCCAGGGTCACTGAAGCTTTCTTT
>NA|TRBV11-2|TRBJ2-7|TRBD1
CASSSAGQEYEQYF
TGTGCCAGCAGCTCTGCGGGACAGGAGTACGAGCAGTACTTC
>NA|TRBV2|TRBJ2-7|NA
CASSQEPKSSYEQYF
TGTGCCAGCAGCCAAGAACCCAAGAGCTCCTACGAGCAGTACTTC
>NA|TRBV6-5|TRBJ2-1|TRBD2
CASSFGSGGYNEQFF
TGTGCCAGCAGTTTTGGGAGCGGGGGGTACAATGAGCAGTTCTTC
>NA|TRBV5-6|TRBJ1-2|TRBD1
CASSLDTGAPTF
TGTGCCAGCAGCTTGGACACAGGGGCCCCCACCTTC
>NA|TRBV6-1|TRBJ1-1|NA
CASSLKPFF
TGTGCCAGCAGTCTAAAGCCTTTCTTT
>NA|TRBV2|TRBJ1-1|NA
CASSVRGNTEAFF
TGTGCCAGCAGTGTAAGGGGGAACACTGAAGCTTTCTTT
>few|TRBV5-1|TRBJ2-5|NA
CASTPNAGETQYF
TGCGCCAGCACCCCGAACGCAGGGGAGACCCAGTACTTC
>NA|TRBV6-1|TRBJ1-2|NA
CASSEIAGQRNGYTF
TGTGCCAGCAGTGAAATAGCAGGGCAGAGAAACGGCTACACCTTC
>once|TRBV5-1|TRBJ2-5|NA
CASRPGGEETQYF
TGCGCCAGCAGACCGGGGGGCGAAGAGACCCAGTACTTC
>once|TRBV11-2|TRBJ1-2|TRBD1
CASSPRQGLSGYTF
TGTGCCAGCAGCCCCAGACAGGGGCTAAGTGGCTACACCTTC
>NA|TRBV6-5|TRBJ2-7|TRBD2
CASSSSGGGRNEQYF
TGTGCCAGCAGTTCTAGCGGGGGAGGCAGGAACGAGCAGTACTTC
>NA|TRBV6-6|TRBJ2-1|TRBD1
CASSWDRALNEQFF
TGTGCCAGCAGTTGGGACAGGGCCCTCAATGAGCAGTTCTTC
>NA|TRBV4-1|TRBJ2-1|TRBD2
CASSQDPSGGFDEQFF
TGCGCCAGCAGCCAAGATCCTAGCGGGGGGTTCGATGAGCAGTTCTTC
>NA|TRBV30|TRBJ1-3|TRBD1
CAWSVLRSGGSGNTIYF
TGTGCCTGGAGTGTACTAAGGTCAGGGGGCTCTGGAAACACCATATATTTT
>NA|TRBV5-6|TRBJ1-1|NA
CASSRGSGMRTEAFF
TGTGCCAGCAGCAGGGGGTCAGGGATGCGCACTGAAGCTTTCTTT
>once|TRBV30|TRBJ1-2|NA
CAWREPGRANYGYTF
TGTGCCTGGAGAGAGCCAGGGAGGGCTAACTATGGCTACACCTTC
>NA|TRBV7-8|TRBJ1-2|NA
CASSLARGAINTF
TGTGCCAGCAGCTTAGCGCGCGGGGCTATCAACACCTTC
>NA|TRBV19|TRBJ2-7|NA
CASKSAGGIKEQYF
TGTGCCAGTAAATCCGCCGGGGGAATTAAAGAGCAGTACTTC
>NA|TRBV28|TRBJ1-1|NA
CASSPLRENTEAFF
TGTGCCAGCAGCCCTCTCAGGGAGAACACTGAAGCTTTCTTT
>NA|TRBV5-6|TRBJ2-2|TRBD1
CASSSTGLGNTGELFF
TGTGCCAGCAGCTCGACAGGGTTAGGAAACACCGGGGAGCTGTTTTTT
>once|TRBV27|TRBJ1-1|NA
CASSQSGTEAFF
TGTGCCAGCAGTCAGTCAGGCACTGAAGCTTTCTTT
>NA|TRBV7-2|TRBJ2-2|NA
CASSLRTVLTGELFF
TGTGCCAGCAGCCTAAGGACTGTCCTTACCGGGGAGCTGTTTTTT
>NA|TRBV9|TRBJ2-7|TRBD1
CASSPGGQGGREQYF
TGTGCCAGCAGCCCAGGAGGACAGGGAGGTCGGGAGCAGTACTTC
>once|TRBV20-1|TRBJ2-1|NA
CSAIAGNEQFF
TGCAGTGCTATCGCGGGAAATGAGCAGTTCTTC
>NA|TRBV11-2|TRBJ2-1|TRBD1
CASSRSDRGYNEQFF
TGTGCCAGCAGCCGCTCGGACAGGGGGTATAATGAGCAGTTCTTC
>NA|TRBV27|TRBJ2-1|NA
CASSMSSYNEQFF
TGTGCCAGCAGTATGAGCTCCTACAATGAGCAGTTCTTC
>NA|TRBV6-6|TRBJ2-7|TRBD1
CASSYYGQGYEQYF
TGTGCCAGCAGTTACTACGGACAGGGCTACGAGCAGTACTTC
>NA|TRBV7-9|TRBJ1-1|TRBD1
CASSWTGASNTEAFF
TGTGCCAGCAGCTGGACAGGGGCATCGAACACTGAAGCTTTCTTT
>NA|TRBV18|TRBJ2-7|NA
CASSPPDSATYEQYF
TGTGCCAGCTCACCACCGGACAGCGCTACCTACGAGCAGTACTTC